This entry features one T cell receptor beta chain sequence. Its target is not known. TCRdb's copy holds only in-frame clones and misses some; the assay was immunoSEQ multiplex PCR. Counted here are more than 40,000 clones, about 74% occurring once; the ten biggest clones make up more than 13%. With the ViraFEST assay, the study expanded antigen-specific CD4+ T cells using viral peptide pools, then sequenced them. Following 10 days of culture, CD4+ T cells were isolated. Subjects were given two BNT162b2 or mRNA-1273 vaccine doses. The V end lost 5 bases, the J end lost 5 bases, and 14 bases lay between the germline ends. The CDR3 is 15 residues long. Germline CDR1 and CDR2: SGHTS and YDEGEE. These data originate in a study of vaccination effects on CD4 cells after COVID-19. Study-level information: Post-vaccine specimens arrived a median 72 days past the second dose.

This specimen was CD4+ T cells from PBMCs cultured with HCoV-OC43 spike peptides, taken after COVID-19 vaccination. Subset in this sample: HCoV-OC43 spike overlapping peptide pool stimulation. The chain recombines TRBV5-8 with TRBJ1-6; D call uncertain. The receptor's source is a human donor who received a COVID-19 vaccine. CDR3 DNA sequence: TGTGCCAGCAGTCGCACGGGAGAGGATAATTCACCCCTCCACTTT. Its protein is CASSRTGEDNSPLHF.